Below are 22 T cell receptor beta chains sequenced from a single sample in a study of shared clonotypes between healthy human individuals. Data came from immunoSEQ multiplex PCR; TCRdb stores just in-frame clones and leaves some out. The data hold nearly 1 million clones, with approximately 80% observed a single time. The sample consisted of memory CD4+ T cells sorted from blood. Subset denoted: CD45RA-negative fraction. Receptors were obtained from a man between 18 and 35 years old in good health.

The chain uses TRBV29-1 and TRBJ2-7; 7 bases are shared with TRBD1. CDR1 SQVTM and CDR2 ANQGSEA come from the germline V gene. There are 13 residues in the CDR3. The V and J ends lost 5 bases and 2 bases, in that order; junction bases with no gene match: 6. The CDR3 protein is CSVRQGLAYEQYF. DNA of the CDR3: TGCAGCGTTCGACAGGGTCTGGCCTACGAGCAGTACTTC.

The rearrangement uses TRBV29-1 and TRBJ2-7; TRBD1 or TRBD2 may be the D gene (6 bases each). Germline V gene lookup returns CDR1 SQVTM and CDR2 ANQGSEA. The CDR3 contains 14 residues. V lost 1 base and J lost 0, with 10 bases in between. In DNA, the CDR3 is TGCAGCGTTGAAGTTGGGGGGCACTCCTACGAGCAGTACTTC. Translating it yields CSVEVGGHSYEQYF.

The J gene is TRBJ1-3, the V gene TRBV11-2; the D is unclear. Germline CDR1 reads SGHAT; CDR2 reads FQNNGV. The length of the CDR3 is 14 residues. The V end lost 5 bases, the J end lost 4 bases, and 12 bases lay between the germline ends. The CDR3 region has the DNA TGTGCCAGCAGCCCCAGCGCGGTGGGAAACACCATATATTTT. This codes for CASSPSAVGNTIYF.

This chain connects TRBV9 to TRBJ2-3; 11 bases are a match to TRBD1. V gave up 3 bases and J gave up 4 bases; unmatched junction bases: 7. The CDR3 runs 16 residues. Looked up from germline, CDR1 is SGDLS and CDR2 is YYNGEE. CDR3: CASSESGTGGSDTQYF. CDR3 in DNA: TGTGCCAGCAGCGAGTCCGGGACAGGGGGTTCAGATACGCAGTATTTT.

The genes are TRBV2 and TRBJ2-3, with 12 bases aligning to TRBD2. V lost 6 bases to trimming and J lost 6 bases; unmatched junction nucleotides: 7. The CDR3 has 15 residues. Germline V gives CDR1 SNHLY, CDR2 FYNNEI. The CDR3 sequence: CASSQLAGGRDTQYF. Here the CDR3 DNA reads TGTGCCAGCAGCCAACTAGCGGGAGGTAGGGATACGCAGTATTTT. The whole variable domain, remainder taken from reference TRBV2 and TRBJ2-3, is EPEVTQTPSHQVTQMGQEVILRCVPISNHLYFYWYRQILGQKVEFLVSFYNNEISEKSEIFDDQFSVERPDGSNFTLKIRSTKLEDSAMYFCASSQLAGGRDTQYFGPGTRLTVL.

This clone was seen a single time. The gene calls are TRBV7-3 and TRBJ1-5; maybe TRBD1 (6 bases). Trimming cost V 4 bases and J 0 bases, with 16 bases left between them. Germline V CDR1 and CDR2: SGHTA, FQGTGA. This CDR3 comprises 17 residues. The CDR3 DNA follows: TGTGCCAGCAGCTCGTCCGGGACACCTTATAGCAATCAGCCCCAGCATTTT. This codes for CASSSSGTPYSNQPQHF.

The chain links TRBV11-3 to TRBJ2-1; the match to TRBD2 covers 13 bases. Germline V gene sequence: CDR1 SGHNT, CDR2 YENEEA. The CDR3 has 15 residues. With 4 bases clipped from V and 4 bases from J, the junction kept 1 base outside the gene matches. Here the CDR3 reads CASSSLAGGYNEQFF. The CDR3 DNA is TGTGCCAGCAGCTCACTAGCGGGAGGGTACAATGAGCAGTTCTTC.

J is TRBJ1-1 and V is TRBV5-1; D not certain. V was shortened by 0 bases and J by 0 bases, with 12 bases between the two germline ends. Germline assignment: CDR1 SGHRS and CDR2 YFSETQ. There are 16 residues in the CDR3. The CDR3 DNA is TGCGCCAGCAGCTTGGCTCCCTCAGGCATGAACACTGAAGCTTTCTTT. Its protein product is CASSLAPSGMNTEAFF.

In this sample, this clone turned up once. V and J are TRBV2 and TRBJ1-2; 7 nucleotides agree with TRBD1. V shed 8 bases and J 0 bases; nucleotides not matched to a gene: 6. The length of the CDR3 is 14 residues. Germline-derived CDR1 and CDR2 are SNHLY and FYNNEI. In DNA form, the CDR3 reads TGTGCCAGCCGGCTAGACAGGGCTAACTATGGCTACACCTTC. Protein product: CASRLDRANYGYTF.

The chain joins TRBV27 to TRBJ2-1; perhaps TRBD2 as D (7 bases). This CDR3 contains 15 residues. Germline CDR1 MNHEY, CDR2 SMNVEV (reference sequence). V shed 3 bases and J shed 6 bases, with 15 bases lying between them. The CDR3 spells CASSLPPGGRNEQFF. The CDR3 DNA reads TGTGCCAGCAGTTTGCCTCCCGGGGGGCGCAATGAGCAGTTCTTC.

This clone was seen only a few times. The chain uses TRBV7-9 and TRBJ2-1; perhaps TRBD1 as D (6 bases). This CDR3 comprises 15 residues. Germline CDR1 reads SEHNR; CDR2 reads FQNEAQ (reference sequence). The V end lost 2 bases, the J end lost 1 base, and 9 bases lay between the germline ends. Written as DNA, the CDR3 is TGTGCCAGCAGCTTATTTGGACAGTCCTACAATGAGCAGTTCTTC. It specifies CASSLFGQSYNEQFF.

J is TRBJ1-6 and V is TRBV10-1; D remains ambiguous. CDR1 WNHNN and CDR2 SYGVQD come from the germline V gene (reference sequence). The CDR3 contains 14 residues. The CDR3 DNA reads as TGCGCTTGGAGTTCTTGGACCTATAATTCACCCCTCCACTTT. Protein: CAWSSWTYNSPLHF.

This clone was picked up many times. The rearrangement links TRBV6-5 to TRBJ1-4; D possibly corresponds to TRBD1 (6 bases). Trimming pared 6 bases from V and 7 bases from J, leaving 18 bases between. Germline CDR1 MNHEY, CDR2 SVGAGI. CDR3 length: 15 residues. CDR3 in amino acids: CASSRMDRGGEKLFF. The CDR3 DNA follows: TGTGCCAGCAGCAGAATGGACCGAGGGGGTGAAAAACTGTTTTTT.

This sequence joins TRBV5-6 and TRBJ1-1; no definite D call. The CDR3 loop spans 13 amino acids. Trimming pared 0 bases from V and 4 bases from J, leaving 7 bases between. CDR1 and CDR2 (germline): SGHDT, YYEEEE. The CDR3: CASSLVSGTEAFF. The CDR3 region has the DNA TGTGCCAGCAGCTTGGTCTCTGGCACTGAAGCTTTCTTT.

The rearrangement links TRBV6-1 to TRBJ2-5; perhaps D is TRBD1 or TRBD2 (5 bases each). Between the trimmed V and J ends, which lost 6 bases and 3 bases, there was a span of 14 bases. The CDR3 loop spans 14 amino acids. Germline CDR1 reads MNHNS; CDR2 reads SASEGT. The CDR3 spells CASRLGTDKETQYF. The DNA for the CDR3 is TGTGCCAGCAGGCTCGGGACGGATAAAGAGACCCAGTACTTC.

The V gene is TRBV6-6, the J gene TRBJ1-6; TRBD1 matches at 8 bases. The germline gives CDR1 MNHNY, CDR2 SVGAGI (reference sequence). The CDR3 is 14 residues long. V lost 6 bases to trimming and J lost 9 bases; unmatched junction nucleotides: 7. The CDR3 DNA reads TGTGCCAGCAGCCCAGGGACAGGTGGTTCACCCCTCCACTTT. Residues: CASSPGTGGSPLHF.

The gene calls are TRBV18 and TRBJ1-1; TRBD1 aligns across 7 bases. The CDR3 has 16 residues. Germline V gene lookup returns CDR1 KGHSH and CDR2 LQKENI. V gave up 3 bases and J gave up 0 bases; unmatched junction bases: 7. The CDR3 region is CASSPFGTELNTEAFF. DNA of the CDR3: TGTGCCAGCTCACCTTTCGGGACAGAGTTGAACACTGAAGCTTTCTTT.

CDR3 protein: CASSPGTTNEKLFF. The CDR3 DNA reads as TGTGCCAGCAGTCCCGGGACCACTAATGAAAAACTGTTTTTT. The V and J genes are TRBV6-5 and TRBJ1-4; D might be TRBD1 (5 bases). Trimming pared 5 bases from V and 2 bases from J, leaving 9 bases between. This CDR3 is built from 14 residues. Germline CDR1 and CDR2: MNHEY and SVGAGI.

The chain carries TRBV7-8 and TRBJ1-6; TRBD1 might be the D (6 bases). This CDR3 is built from 12 residues. CDR1 and CDR2 (germline): SGHVS, FQNEAQ. Deletions cut 8 bases from V and 6 bases from J, with 8 bases between. CDR3 sequence: CASQGPNSPLHF. CDR3 DNA: TGTGCCAGCCAGGGGCCTAATTCACCCCTCCACTTT.

This clone was seen only once. The J gene is TRBJ1-4, the V gene TRBV27, with D hard to call. The CDR3 runs to 15 residues. Trimming left V 5 bases short and J 0 bases short, with 10 bases between. Germline CDR1 MNHEY, CDR2 SMNVEV (reference sequence). CDR3 in amino acids: CASSPNSATNEKLFF. The CDR3 nucleotides read TGTGCCAGCAGTCCAAACAGTGCAACTAATGAAAAACTGTTTTTT.

The V call is TRBV7-2, the J call TRBJ1-4, with a tentative D call TRBD1 (5 bases). The CDR3 has 16 residues. Trimming took 3 bases from V and 0 from J, leaving 11 bases between them. In germline, CDR1 is SGHTA, CDR2 FQGNSA. CDR3 in DNA: TGTGCCAGCAGCTTCGGGGCACCTGCAACTAATGAAAAACTGTTTTTT. It is translated as CASSFGAPATNEKLFF. Using reference TRBV7-2 and TRBJ1-4 for the parts outside the CDR3, the full variable domain is GAGVSQSPSNKVTEKGKDVELRCDPISGHTALYWYRQSLGQGLEFLIYFQGNSAPDKSGLPSDRFSAERTGGSVSTLTIQRTQQEDSAVYLCASSFGAPATNEKLFFGSGTQLSVL.

The V and J genes are TRBV5-4 and TRBJ2-7; D unclear. This CDR3 contains 14 residues. Per the germline V gene, CDR1 is SGHNT and CDR2 is YYREEE (reference sequence). V was trimmed by 0 bases and J by 5 bases, leaving 12 bases between them. The DNA for the CDR3 is TGTGCCAGCAGCTTGGCCGGCAGAGGCCACGAGCAGTACTTC. Translation: CASSLAGRGHEQYF.